This TCR beta chain is from a study of cytomegalovirus exposure and HLA in healthy donors. Notes on the study in general: Testing in vitro showed a few CMV-associated chains specific for CMV antigens. Per published reports, the classifier diagnosed cytomegalovirus status with high specificity and sensitivity.

TCRdb keeps only in-frame clones here, not all; method: immunoSEQ multiplex PCR. The sample lists about 130,000 clones; nearly 90% were seen once. Trimming at V came to 5 bases and at J to 6 bases, leaving 8 bases not matched to a gene. In germline, CDR1 is LNHNV, CDR2 YYDKDF (reference sequence). The CDR3 is 15 amino acids. Notes on this clone: Its antigen is as yet unknown.

The sequence was obtained from a woman aged 18-35 years in good health and CMV-seropositive. Sequencing was done on a sample of PBMCs. This rearrangement joins TRBV15 to TRBJ2-7, with 12 bases identical to TRBD1. CDR3 residues: CATSESGTGGGEQYF. The CDR3 DNA reads TGTGCCACCAGCGAATCCGGGACAGGGGGCGGCGAGCAGTACTTC.